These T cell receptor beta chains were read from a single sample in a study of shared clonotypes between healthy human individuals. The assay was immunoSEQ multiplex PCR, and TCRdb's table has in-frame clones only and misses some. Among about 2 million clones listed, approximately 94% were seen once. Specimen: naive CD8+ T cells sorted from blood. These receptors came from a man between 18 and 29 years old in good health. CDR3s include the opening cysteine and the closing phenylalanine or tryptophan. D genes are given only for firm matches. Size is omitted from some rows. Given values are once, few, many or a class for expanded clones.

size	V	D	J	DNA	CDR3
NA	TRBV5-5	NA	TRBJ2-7	TGTGCCAGCAGCACACCAGCTTCAGGAAACGAGCAGTACTTC	CASSTPASGNEQYF
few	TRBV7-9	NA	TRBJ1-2	TGTGCCAGCAGCCTGATAGTCGACAGTGTAGACACCTTC	CASSLIVDSVDTF
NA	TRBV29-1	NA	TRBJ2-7	TGCAGCGTAGAAGGACCCCTAGGGGTGAGCTCCTACGAGCAGTACTTC	CSVEGPLGVSSYEQYF
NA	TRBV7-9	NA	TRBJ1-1	TGTGCCAGCAGCTTATCGGGAACTGAAGCTTTCTTT	CASSLSGTEAFF
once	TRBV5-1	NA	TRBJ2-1	TGCGCCAGCAGCTTGCGGGGACTGAGCTCCTACAATGAGCAGTTCTTC	CASSLRGLSSYNEQFF
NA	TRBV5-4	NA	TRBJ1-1	TGTGCCAGCCGGGACGGACAGTTGGGGTTGGGGACTGAAGCTTTCTTT	CASRDGQLGLGTEAFF
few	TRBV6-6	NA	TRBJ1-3	TGTGCCAGCACGAACATTGGAAACACCATATATTTT	CASTNIGNTIYF
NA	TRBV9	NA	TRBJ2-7	TGTGCCAGCAGTTTAGGTTTAGGCGGCTCCTACGAGCAGTACTTC	CASSLGLGGSYEQYF
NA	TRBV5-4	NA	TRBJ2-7	TGTGCCAGCAGCTTGTGGCAGGGCCGCGAGCAGTACTTC	CASSLWQGREQYF
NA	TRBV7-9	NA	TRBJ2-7	TGTGCCAGCAGCTTCGAGGGTACGAACGAGCAGTACTTC	CASSFEGTNEQYF
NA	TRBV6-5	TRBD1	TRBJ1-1	TGTGCCAGCAGTTACGACAGGGGGGCGATCACTGAAGCTTTCTTT	CASSYDRGAITEAFF
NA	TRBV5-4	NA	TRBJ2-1	TGTGCCAGCAGCTTGGTAGCCGTCATGGGACTCTACAATGAGCAGTTCTTC	CASSLVAVMGLYNEQFF
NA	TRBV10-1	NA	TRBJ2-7	TGCGCCAGCAGTGACTTCGGCAGCTGGAGCGAGCAGTACTTC	CASSDFGSWSEQYF
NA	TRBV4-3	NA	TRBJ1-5	TGCGCCAGCAGCCAAGATCCTGCGAGTTATAGCAATCAGCCCCAGCATTTT	CASSQDPASYSNQPQHF
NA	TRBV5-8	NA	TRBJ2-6	TGTGCCAGCACCAATCCGGGGGCCAACGTCCTGACTTTC	CASTNPGANVLTF
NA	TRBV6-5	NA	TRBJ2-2	TGTGCCAGCAGTTACTCCGTCGGACAGTTTACCGGGGAGCTGTTTTTT	CASSYSVGQFTGELFF
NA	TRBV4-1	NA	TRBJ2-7	TGCGCCAGCAGCCAAGATTTCGGTTACGAGCAGTACTTC	CASSQDFGYEQYF
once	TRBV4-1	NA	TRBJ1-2	TGCGCCAGCAGCCAAGATTTATTAAGGGGCACAAACTATGGCTACACCTTC	CASSQDLLRGTNYGYTF
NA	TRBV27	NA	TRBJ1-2	TGTGCCAGCAGTCCGGGGGGGTCTAACTATGGCTACACCTTC	CASSPGGSNYGYTF
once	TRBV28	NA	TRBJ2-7	TGTGCCAGCAGTTCCTCCGTAGTGCCCTCTGGCTACGAGCAGTACTTC	CASSSSVVPSGYEQYF
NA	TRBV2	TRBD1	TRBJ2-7	TGTGCCAGCAGGGCCGGACAGGGTAGCTCCTACGAGCAGTACTTC	CASRAGQGSSYEQYF
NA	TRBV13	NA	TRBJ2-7	TGTGCCAGCAGCTTAGGCTTGTGGGACGCAGGAGCTTTCTACGAGCAGTACTTC	CASSLGLWDAGAFYEQYF
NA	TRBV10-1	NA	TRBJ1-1	TGCGCCAGCAGTCCGAGAAGCGGGACTGAAGCTTTCTTT	CASSPRSGTEAFF
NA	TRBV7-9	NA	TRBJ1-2	TGTGCCAGCAGCTCTCCCCTCTATTGGGGGAATGCTAACTATGGCTACACCTTC	CASSSPLYWGNANYGYTF
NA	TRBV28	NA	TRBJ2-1	TGTGCCAGCAACCGGATCCCGGGATCAAGGAATGAGCAGTTCTTC	CASNRIPGSRNEQFF
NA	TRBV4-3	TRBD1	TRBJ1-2	TGCGCCAGCAGCCAAGATGGGACAGGGTCGGACTATGGCTACACCTTC	CASSQDGTGSDYGYTF
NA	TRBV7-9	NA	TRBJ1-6	TGTGCCAGCAGCCTTCAGGAGGGCTGGAAGGGGGCCCTCCACTTT	CASSLQEGWKGALHF
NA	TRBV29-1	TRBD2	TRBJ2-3	TGCAGGGGGGGTCGGGCTAGCGGTTGGAGCACAGATACGCAGTATTTT	CRGGRASGWSTDTQYF
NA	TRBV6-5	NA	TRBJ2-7	TGTGCCAGCAGTGCAGGGACCATATACGAGCAGTACTTC	CASSAGTIYEQYF
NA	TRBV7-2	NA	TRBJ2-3	TGTGCCAGCAGCTTAGAAACGGGCCGTTACACAGATACGCAGTATTTT	CASSLETGRYTDTQYF
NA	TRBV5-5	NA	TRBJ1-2	TGTGCCAGCAGCTCCGACAGCTATGGCTACACCTTC	CASSSDSYGYTF
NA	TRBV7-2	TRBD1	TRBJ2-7	TGTGCCAGCAGAGAAGGACAGGGTTACGAGCAGTACTTC	CASREGQGYEQYF
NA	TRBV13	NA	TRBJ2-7	TGTGCCAGCAGCTTGGGGGGAGTCAAATCCTACGAGCAGTACTTC	CASSLGGVKSYEQYF
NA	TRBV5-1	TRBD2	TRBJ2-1	TGCGCCAGCAGGTGGTCTAGCGGGGTCAATGAGCAGTTCTTC	CASRWSSGVNEQFF
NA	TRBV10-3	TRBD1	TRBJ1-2	TGTGCCATACCGACAGGGTCCAGGGGAGGTGGCTACACCTTC	CAIPTGSRGGGYTF
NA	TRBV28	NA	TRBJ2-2	TGTGCCAGCAGTTTATTTGGGGAAAACACCGGGGAGCTGTTTTTT	CASSLFGENTGELFF
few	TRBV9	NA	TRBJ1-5	TGTGCCAGCAGCGTAGCACAGGGATGTCAGCCCCAGCATTTT	CASSVAQGCQPQHF
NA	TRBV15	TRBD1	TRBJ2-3	TGTGCCACCAGCGGGACAGACTCCACAGATACGCAGTATTTT	CATSGTDSTDTQYF
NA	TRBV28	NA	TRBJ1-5	TGTGCCAGCAGTTTAATTCTGGATGGGGGGCCCCAGCATTTT	CASSLILDGGPQHF
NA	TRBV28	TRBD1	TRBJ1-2	TGTGCCAGCAAGGGACAGGGGCCCGCGTATGGCTACACCTTC	CASKGQGPAYGYTF
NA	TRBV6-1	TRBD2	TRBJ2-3	TGTGCCAGCAGTGGGTGGACTAGCGGGGCGTCTACAGATACGCAGTATTTT	CASSGWTSGASTDTQYF
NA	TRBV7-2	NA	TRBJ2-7	TGTGCCAGCAGCTTAGTTCGGGCCGACGAGCAGTACTTC	CASSLVRADEQYF
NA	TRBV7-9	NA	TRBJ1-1	TGTGCCAGCACCCCAGGGAGGGCCACTGAAGCTTTCTTT	CASTPGRATEAFF
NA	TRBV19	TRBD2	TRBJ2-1	TGTGCCAGTAGTATAGGGACTAGCGGGCAGTACAATGAGCAGTTCTTC	CASSIGTSGQYNEQFF
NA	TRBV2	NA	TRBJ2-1	TGTGCCAGCAGTGCCATTGCAGGTCCGAGCTCCTACAATGAGCAGTTCTTC	CASSAIAGPSSYNEQFF
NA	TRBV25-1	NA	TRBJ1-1	TGTGCCAGCAGTCTGGGAACACGGACTGAAGCTTTCTTT	CASSLGTRTEAFF
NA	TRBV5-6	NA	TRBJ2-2	TGTGCCAGCAGCTTGATTCAGGGTTGGACCGGGGAGCTGTTTTTT	CASSLIQGWTGELFF
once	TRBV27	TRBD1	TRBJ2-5	TGTGCCAGCAGTACCGTCGGGACAGGGACCCAAGAGACCCAGTACTTC	CASSTVGTGTQETQYF
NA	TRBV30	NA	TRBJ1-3	TGTGCCAGTGACGTCTCTGGAAACACCATATATTTT	CASDVSGNTIYF
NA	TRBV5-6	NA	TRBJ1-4	TGTGCCAGCAGCCGGGATGGTAGCAATGAAAAACTGTTTTTT	CASSRDGSNEKLFF
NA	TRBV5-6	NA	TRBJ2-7	TGTGCCAGCAGCTTGGACGTCTCACCTAACGAGCAGTACTTC	CASSLDVSPNEQYF
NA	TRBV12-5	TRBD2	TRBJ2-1	TGTGCTAGTGCCTCGACTAGCGGGTACAATGAGCAGTTCTTC	CASASTSGYNEQFF
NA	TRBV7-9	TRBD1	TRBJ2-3	TGTGCCAGCAGCGGGCGGACAGGGAAGGGCACAGATACGCAGTATTTT	CASSGRTGKGTDTQYF
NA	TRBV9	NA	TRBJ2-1	TGTGCCAGCAGCCCGGGGGACTACAATGAGCAGTTCTTC	CASSPGDYNEQFF
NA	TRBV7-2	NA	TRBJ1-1	TGTGCCAGCAGCTTGACAGTGAACACTGAAGCTTTCTTT	CASSLTVNTEAFF
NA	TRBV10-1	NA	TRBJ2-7	TGCGCCAGCAGTGACAGGGTAGGCTACGACGAGCAGTACTTC	CASSDRVGYDEQYF
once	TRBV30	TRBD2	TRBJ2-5	TGTGCCTGGGAGGTCCTGGGACTAGCGGGAGAGACCCAGTACTTC	CAWEVLGLAGETQYF